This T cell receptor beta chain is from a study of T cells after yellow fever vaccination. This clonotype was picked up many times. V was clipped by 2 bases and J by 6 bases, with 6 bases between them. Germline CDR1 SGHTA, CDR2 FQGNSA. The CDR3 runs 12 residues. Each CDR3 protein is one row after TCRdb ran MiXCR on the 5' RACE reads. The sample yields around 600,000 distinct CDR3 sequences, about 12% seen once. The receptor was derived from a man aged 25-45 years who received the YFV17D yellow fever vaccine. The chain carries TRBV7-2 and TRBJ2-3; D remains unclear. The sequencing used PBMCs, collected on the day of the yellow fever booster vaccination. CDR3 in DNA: TGTGCCAGCAGCTTAAACCGGGATACGCAGTATTTT. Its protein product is CASSLNRDTQYF.